These 32 T cell receptor beta chains originate from one sample sequenced in a study of blood T cell repertoires in COVID-19. Some clones are missing from TCRdb's copy, which holds only in-frame ones; the method was immunoSEQ multiplex PCR. The sample contains some 180,000 clones, 65% to 80% of which appear only once. Sequencing was done on a sample of peripheral blood. The receptors stem from a man aged 45-65 years who had recovered from COVID-19.

CDR3 sequence (DNA): TGTGCCAGCAGGGAGGGACAGGGGGCTTTCTACGAGCAGTACTTC. It encodes CASREGQGAFYEQYF. The rearrangement uses TRBV11-2 and TRBJ2-7, with 12 bases that match TRBD1. The V gene's germline CDR1 is SGHAT and CDR2 FQNNGV. This CDR3 comprises 15 residues. The J segment lost 3 bases and the V segment lost 6 bases, leaving 6 bases of the junction unmatched.

This rearrangement joins TRBV4-3 to TRBJ1-1, with D maybe TRBD1 (6 bases). The CDR3 sequence is 15 residues long. The germline V gene has CDR1 LGHNA and CDR2 YSLEER. The V end was cut by 0 bases, the J end by 1 base, with 9 bases between. In nucleotides, the CDR3 is TGCGCCAGCAGCCAAGACGGGGGGCAGAACACTGAAGCTTTCTTT. It yields the protein CASSQDGGQNTEAFF.

The chain carries TRBV30 and TRBJ2-1; D uncertain. V dropped 4 bases and J dropped 5 bases, with 18 bases sitting between them. The CDR3 is 15 residues long. Germline V gives CDR1 GTSNPN, CDR2 SVGIG (reference sequence). CDR3 region: CAWTPPLLPHNEQFF. CDR3 DNA sequence: TGTGCCTGGACTCCTCCACTGCTCCCGCACAATGAGCAGTTCTTC. The variable domain in full, with the rest retrieved from reference TRBV30 and TRBJ2-1, is SQTIHQWPATLVQPVGSPLSLECTVEGTSNPNLYWYRQAAGRGLQLLFYSVGIGQISSEVPQNLSASRPQDRQFILSSKKLLLSDSGFYLCAWTPPLLPHNEQFFGPGTRLTVL.

The chain couples TRBV18 to TRBJ1-5; 7 nucleotides agree with TRBD1. This CDR3 is built from 15 residues. Per germline, CDR1 KGHSH and CDR2 LQKENI. Germline trimming cut 3 bases from V and 9 bases from J; bases unmatched to any gene: 11. CDR3 DNA: TGTGCCAGCTCACCGACGAGGACAGGCGGCCTGCCCCAGCATTTT. It encodes CASSPTRTGGLPQHF.

The chain couples TRBV4-1 to TRBJ2-7, with TRBD2 matching over 15 bases. The CDR3 runs 19 residues. V lost 3 bases and J lost 0; bases outside the gene matches: 9. CDR1 is MGHRA and CDR2 is YSYEKL in the germline V gene. The CDR3 sequence is CASSHGLAGGTALSYEQYF. As DNA, the CDR3 is TGCGCCAGCAGCCACGGACTAGCGGGAGGGACCGCTCTCTCCTACGAGCAGTACTTC.

Only one count was recorded for this clone. This chain connects TRBV29-1 to TRBJ2-5; a weak D match, TRBD2 (6 bases). Germline V lookup: CDR1 SQVTM, CDR2 ANQGSEA. Trimming left V 4 bases short and J 2 bases short, with 11 bases between. CDR3 length: 13 residues. The DNA of the CDR3 is TGCAGCGTTGCCCAGCGGGCACAAGAGACCCAGTACTTC. It yields the protein CSVAQRAQETQYF. The full variable domain, with the rest looked up from reference TRBV29-1 and TRBJ2-5, is SAVISQKPSRDICQRGTSLTIQCQVDSQVTMMFWYRQQPGQSLTLIATANQGSEATYESGFVIDKFPISRPNLTFSTLTVSNMSPEDSSIYLCSVAQRAQETQYFGPGTRLLVL.

The chain joins TRBV5-1 to TRBJ2-1; possibly TRBD2 for D (6 bases). Trimming left V 1 base short and J 4 bases short, with 12 bases between. This CDR3 comprises 15 residues. Germline CDR1 SGHRS, CDR2 YFSETQ. The CDR3 spells CASSLLSGEYNEQFF. As DNA, the CDR3 is TGCGCCAGCAGCTTGTTATCGGGAGAGTACAATGAGCAGTTCTTC.

The V call is TRBV12-3 or TRBV12-4, the J call TRBJ2-6; no clear D gene. There are 13 residues in the CDR3. Between the trimmed V and J ends, which lost 6 bases and 0 bases, there was a span of 3 bases. CDR3 coding DNA: TGTGCCAGCAGGAGCTCTGGGGCCAACGTCCTGACTTTC. It encodes CASRSSGANVLTF.

There are a few counts of this clone. The chain couples TRBV19 to TRBJ2-1, with 11 bases that match TRBD2. The CDR3 spans 16 residues. Trimming cost V 5 bases and J 6 bases; bases outside gene matches: 9. CDR1 LNHDA and CDR2 SQIVND come from the germline V gene (reference sequence). CDR3 region: CASSETSGMGGNEQFF. The CDR3 DNA reads as TGTGCCAGTAGTGAGACTAGCGGGATGGGGGGCAATGAGCAGTTCTTC.

This clone has only one observation. This chain connects TRBV6-5 to TRBJ1-4; 7 bases match TRBD1. The CDR3 is 15 residues long. V lost 5 bases and J lost 7; bases outside the gene matches: 10. Germline CDR1 and CDR2: MNHEY and SVGAGI. This CDR3 reads CASSRSGQRSEKLFF. In DNA, the CDR3 is TGTGCCAGCAGTAGATCGGGACAGAGGAGTGAAAAACTGTTTTTT.

This sequence joins TRBV5-1 and TRBJ2-2, with a weak D call TRBD2 (6 bases). CDR3 size: 15 residues. The ends were cut back, 4 bases at V and 4 bases at J, with 14 bases in the middle. Germline-derived CDR1 and CDR2 are SGHRS and YFSETQ. For the CDR3, the DNA is TGCGCCAGCAGCCCGGTCCGGGGGAGCACCGGGGAGCTGTTTTTT. Translation gives CASSPVRGSTGELFF.

This clone showed up just once. The chain is built from TRBV5-8 and TRBJ2-2; 14 bases agree with TRBD2. V trimming: 3 bases; J trimming: 5 bases; junction bases outside the gene matches: 9. CDR1 and CDR2 (germline): SGHTS, YDEGEE. The CDR3 has 18 residues. The CDR3 loop reads CASSSGLAGVYLTGELFF. The CDR3 nucleotides are TGTGCCAGCAGCTCGGGACTAGCGGGAGTCTACCTGACCGGGGAGCTGTTTTTT.

This clone was seen more than once but under ten times. This chain joins TRBV21-1 and TRBJ2-3; the DNA was not compared with TRBD1, the D call given in the table. TRBV21-1 is deemed a pseudogene. The CDR3 consists of 16 residues. In DNA, the CDR3 is TGTGCCAGCAGCAGGTCAAAACAGGGGGCTGGGGGTACGCAGTATTTT. Its protein is CASSRSKQGAGGTQYF.

V usage is TRBV19 and J usage is TRBJ1-2, with 8 positions matching TRBD1. This CDR3 has 14 residues. CDR1 is LNHDA and CDR2 is SQIVND in the germline V gene (reference sequence). J gave up 5 bases and V 4 bases, and 6 bases lay outside the gene matches. CDR3 sequence reads: CASSTARQGYGYTF. In nucleotides, the CDR3 is TGTGCCAGTAGTACCGCCCGACAGGGGTATGGCTACACCTTC.

This chain joins TRBV9 and TRBJ2-7, with 7 bases that match TRBD2. CDR3 size: 17 residues. Germline assignment: CDR1 SGDLS and CDR2 YYNGEE. Trimming cost V 3 bases and J 2 bases; bases outside gene matches: 14. The CDR3 sequence: CASSAHISSGGPYEQYF. Here the CDR3 DNA reads TGTGCCAGCAGCGCACACATCTCCTCGGGGGGACCCTACGAGCAGTACTTC.

This clone appeared once. This chain joins TRBV30 and TRBJ1-5; maybe TRBD1 (5 bases). The germline V gene has CDR1 GTSNPN and CDR2 SVGIG (reference sequence). V dropped 0 bases and J dropped 1 base, with 10 bases sitting between them. CDR3 length: 15 amino acids. CDR3 nucleotides: TGTGCCTGGAGTGTACGGGGGGGGAGCAATCAGCCCCAGCATTTT. Translating it yields CAWSVRGGSNQPQHF.

The V and J genes are TRBV29-1 and TRBJ2-7; TRBD1 aligns across 12 bases. V lost 4 bases to trimming and J lost 4 bases; unmatched junction nucleotides: 5. CDR1 is SQVTM and CDR2 is ANQGSEA in the germline V gene. CDR3 length equals 14 residues. DNA of the CDR3: TGCAGCGTTGGGGGACAGGGGGCATTATACGAGCAGTACTTC. Protein: CSVGGQGALYEQYF.

This sequence joins TRBV2 and TRBJ1-1, with D tentatively TRBD1 (6 bases). CDR3 length: 14 residues. The germline V gene encodes CDR1 SNHLY and CDR2 FYNNEI. Trimming removed 6 bases at V and 7 bases at J, with 18 bases between. The CDR3 region has the DNA TGTGCCAGCAGAAAACAGGGTGGGGACGGTGAAGCTTTCTTT. It codes for CASRKQGGDGEAFF.

The CDR3 reads CASSQDLRGQGNSPLHF. The CDR3 nucleotides read TGTGCCAGCAGCCAAGATCTCCGGGGACAGGGGAATTCACCCCTCCACTTT. The chain uses TRBV4-2 and TRBJ1-6; TRBD1 aligns across 10 bases. CDR1 and CDR2 from the germline V gene are LGHNA and YNFKEQ. Germline trimming cut 0 bases from V and 7 bases from J; bases unmatched to any gene: 6. The CDR3 contains 17 residues.

The J gene is TRBJ2-1, the V gene TRBV9; 8 bases agree with TRBD2. J lost 6 bases, V lost 3 bases, and 11 bases had no gene match. The germline V gene has CDR1 SGDLS and CDR2 YYNGEE. The CDR3 is made up of 16 amino acids. The CDR3 nucleotides are TGTGCCAGCAGCGCTTCCCTAGCGGGTTGGCCCAATGAGCAGTTCTTC. Translating it yields CASSASLAGWPNEQFF.

CDR3 bases: TGTGCCAGCAGCGCCCATCCGGGACTAGAGGGCAACAATGAGCAGTTCTTC. Residues: CASSAHPGLEGNNEQFF. The chain combines TRBV9 with TRBJ2-1; 8 bases agree with TRBD2. The junction had 13 bases not matched to a gene; V was cut back by 3 bases and J by 5 bases. This CDR3 is built from 17 residues. From germline, CDR1 is SGDLS and CDR2 YYNGEE.

V and J are TRBV7-6 and TRBJ2-7, with TRBD2 matching 9 bases. The J segment lost 6 bases and the V segment lost 0 bases, leaving 6 bases of the junction unmatched. There are 15 residues in the CDR3. Germline V CDR1 and CDR2: SGHVS, FNYEAQ. The chain's CDR3 is CASSLAASGTLEQYF. The CDR3 DNA is TGTGCCAGCAGCTTAGCTGCTAGCGGGACTCTCGAGCAGTACTTC.

The chain links TRBV7-9 to TRBJ2-2; D is perhaps TRBD2 (6 bases). CDR3 length: 16 residues. CDR1 SEHNR and CDR2 FQNEAQ come from the germline V gene (reference sequence). V lost 5 bases to trimming and J lost 1 base, with 14 bases between them. As DNA, the CDR3 is TGTGCCAGCAGCCACGCGGGACTGGGGAACACCGGGGAGCTGTTTTTT. It is translated as CASSHAGLGNTGELFF.

This chain joins TRBV9 and TRBJ2-5, with D unclear. The germline CDR1 and CDR2 sequences are SGDLS and YYNGEE. V was shortened by 0 bases and J by 0 bases, with 6 bases between the two germline ends. CDR3 length equals 14 residues. CDR3 nucleotides: TGTGCCAGCAGCGTAGGGCCCGACCAAGAGACCCAGTACTTC. Amino acid sequence: CASSVGPDQETQYF.

The chain has TRBV2 and TRBJ2-6; D possibly corresponds to TRBD1 (6 bases). This CDR3 has 17 residues. V lost 4 bases, J lost 3 bases, and 16 bases lay in between. Germline V gene lookup returns CDR1 SNHLY and CDR2 FYNNEI. CDR3 protein: CASSGGRGKNGANVLTF. CDR3 coding DNA: TGTGCCAGCAGTGGCGGTAGGGGGAAAAATGGGGCCAACGTCCTGACTTTC.

This clone was picked up a small number of times. The chain combines TRBV3-1 (or the pseudogene TRBV3-2) with TRBJ1-1; D gene ambiguous. Germline CDR1 and CDR2: LGHDT and YNNKEL (reference sequence). This CDR3 is built from 11 residues. The V and J ends lost 2 bases and 7 bases respectively, with 5 bases between them. CDR3 residues: CASSQHGEAFF. For the CDR3, the DNA is TGTGCCAGCAGCCAACACGGTGAAGCTTTCTTT.

This clone was recorded a few times. The V and J genes are TRBV30 and TRBJ2-5; no clear D gene. The CDR3 totals 14 residues. Germline CDR1 and CDR2: GTSNPN and SVGIG (reference sequence). Trimming stripped 2 bases from V and 3 bases from J, with 13 bases between. This CDR3 is CAWSIMNREETQYF. The CDR3 bases are TGTGCCTGGAGTATTATGAACAGAGAAGAGACCCAGTACTTC.

V is TRBV27 and J is TRBJ2-7, with 7 bases identical to TRBD1. The CDR3 is 15 residues long. With V trimmed by 5 bases and J by 0 bases, 7 bases remained unmatched. CDR1 MNHEY and CDR2 SMNVEV come from the germline V gene (reference sequence). The CDR3 region is CASSPTGTASYEQYF. DNA for the CDR3: TGTGCCAGCAGTCCAACGGGGACAGCCTCCTACGAGCAGTACTTC.

V usage is TRBV23-1 and J usage is TRBJ2-5, with TRBD1 as a possible D gene (5 bases). TRBV23-1 is an open reading frame whose function is uncertain. The CDR3 consists of 13 residues. Trimming took off 7 bases at V and 5 bases at J, with 14 bases between the two ends. CDR3 sequence: CASTLRGFETQYF. The CDR3 DNA sequence: TGCGCCAGCACCTTAAGGGGCTTCGAGACCCAGTACTTC.

In this sample, this clone turned up once. V is TRBV4-1 and J is TRBJ2-7; 7 bases match TRBD2. Germline V lookup: CDR1 MGHRA, CDR2 YSYEKL. V gave up 0 bases and J gave up 7 bases; unmatched junction bases: 9. CDR3 size: 15 residues. The CDR3 here is CASSQDGLAALEQYF. CDR3 coding DNA: TGCGCCAGCAGCCAAGATGGCCTAGCGGCACTGGAGCAGTACTTC.

The J gene is TRBJ2-4, the V gene TRBV2, with TRBD2 matching 7 bases. V shed 3 bases and J 1 base; nucleotides not matched to a gene: 3. This CDR3 has 15 residues. Germline CDR1 SNHLY, CDR2 FYNNEI. In DNA, the CDR3 is TGTGCCAGCAGTGAGGGCGGGAGTGCCAAAAACATTCAGTACTTC. Translated, it gives CASSEGGSAKNIQYF.

This clone was seen more than once but under ten times. The rearrangement links TRBV19 to TRBJ2-2; TRBD2 aligns across 8 bases. Germline lookup yields CDR1 LNHDA and CDR2 SQIVND (reference sequence). The V gene end was trimmed by 5 bases and the J gene end by 4 bases; junction bases not matched to a gene: 12. CDR3 length equals 17 residues. CDR3 residues: CASSAWGLDLGTGELFF. CDR3 bases: TGTGCCAGTAGTGCTTGGGGACTAGACTTAGGCACCGGGGAGCTGTTTTTT.